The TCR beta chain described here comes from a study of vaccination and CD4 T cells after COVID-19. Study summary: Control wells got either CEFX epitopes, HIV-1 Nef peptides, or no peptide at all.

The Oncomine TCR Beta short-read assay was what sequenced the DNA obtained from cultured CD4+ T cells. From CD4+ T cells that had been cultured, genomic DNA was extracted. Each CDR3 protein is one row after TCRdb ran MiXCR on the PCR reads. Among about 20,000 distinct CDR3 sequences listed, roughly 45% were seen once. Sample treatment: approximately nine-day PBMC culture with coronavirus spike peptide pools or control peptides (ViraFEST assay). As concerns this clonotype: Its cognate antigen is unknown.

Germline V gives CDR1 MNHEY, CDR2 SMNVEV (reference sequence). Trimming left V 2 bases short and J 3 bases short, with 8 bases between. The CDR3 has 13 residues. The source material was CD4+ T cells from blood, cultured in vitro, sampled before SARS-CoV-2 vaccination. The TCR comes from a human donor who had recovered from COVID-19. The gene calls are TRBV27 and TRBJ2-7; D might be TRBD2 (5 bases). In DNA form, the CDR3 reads TGTGCCAGCAGTTTAGCGGGCAGCTACGAGCAGTACTTC. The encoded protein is CASSLAGSYEQYF.